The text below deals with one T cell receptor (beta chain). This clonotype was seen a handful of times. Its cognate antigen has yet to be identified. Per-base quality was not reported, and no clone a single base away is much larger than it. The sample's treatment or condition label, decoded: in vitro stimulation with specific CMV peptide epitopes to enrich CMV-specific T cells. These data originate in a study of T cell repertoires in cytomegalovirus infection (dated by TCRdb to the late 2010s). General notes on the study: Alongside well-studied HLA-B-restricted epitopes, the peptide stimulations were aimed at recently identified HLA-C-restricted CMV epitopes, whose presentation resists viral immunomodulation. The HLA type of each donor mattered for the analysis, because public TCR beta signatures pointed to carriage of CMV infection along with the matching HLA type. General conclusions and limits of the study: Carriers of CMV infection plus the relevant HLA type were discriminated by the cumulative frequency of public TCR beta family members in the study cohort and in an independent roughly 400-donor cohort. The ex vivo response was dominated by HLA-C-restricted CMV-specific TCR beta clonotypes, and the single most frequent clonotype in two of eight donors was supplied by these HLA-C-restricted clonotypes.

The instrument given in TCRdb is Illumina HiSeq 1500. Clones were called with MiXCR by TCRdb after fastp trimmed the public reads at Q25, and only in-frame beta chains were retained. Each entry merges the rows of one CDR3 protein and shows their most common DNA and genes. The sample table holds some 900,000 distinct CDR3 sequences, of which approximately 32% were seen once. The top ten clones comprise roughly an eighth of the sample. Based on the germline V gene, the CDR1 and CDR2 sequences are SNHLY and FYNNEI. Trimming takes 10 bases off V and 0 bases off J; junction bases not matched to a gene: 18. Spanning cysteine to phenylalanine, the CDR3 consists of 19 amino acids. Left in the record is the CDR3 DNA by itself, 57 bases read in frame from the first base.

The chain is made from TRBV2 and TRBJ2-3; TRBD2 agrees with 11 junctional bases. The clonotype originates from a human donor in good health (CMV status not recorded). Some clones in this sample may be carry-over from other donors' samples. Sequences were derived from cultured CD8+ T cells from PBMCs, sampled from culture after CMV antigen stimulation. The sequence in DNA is TGTGCCATTACCTTGTCGGGTAGCGGGGGGGTAATGAGCACAGATACGCAGTATTTT. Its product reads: CAITLSGSGGVMSTDTQYF. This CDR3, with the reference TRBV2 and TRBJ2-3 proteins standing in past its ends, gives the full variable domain EPEVTQTPSHQVTQMGQEVILRCVPISNHLYFYWYRQILGQKVEFLVSFYNNEISEKSEIFDDQFSVERPDGSNFTLKIRSTKLEDSAMYFCAITLSGSGGVMSTDTQYFGPGTRLTVL.